Listed below are T cell receptor beta chains from one sample, sequenced in a study of breast tumors, draining lymph nodes, adjacent tissues. TCRdb passed the multiplex PCR reads through MiXCR, listing each CDR3 protein once. This table holds 150,000 to 200,000 distinct CDR3 sequences, roughly 30% found once. The specimen sequenced was axillary lymph node tissue. The source of these receptors is a female donor with breast cancer. Some clones in this sample may be carry-over from other donors' samples. CDR3s include the opening cysteine and the closing phenylalanine or tryptophan. D genes are given only for firm matches. Rows may omit the clone size; those that give it use once, few, many or a size class.

cdr3_nt cdr3_aa v_call d_call clone_size cdr3_length j_call
TGTGCCAGCAGTACACCGGGACTAGGGGGCAATGAGCAGTTCTTC CASSTPGLGGNEQFF TRBV27 TRBD2 . 15 TRBJ2-1
TGTGCCAGCAGCCACAGCGACAGGGTGGGGAAAGAGACCCAGTACTTC CASSHSDRVGKETQYF TRBV7-9 TRBD1 . 16 TRBJ2-5
TGCAGTGCTAGCACAAGACAGGGAGGGAACACTGAAGCTTTCTTT CSASTRQGGNTEAFF TRBV20-1 TRBD1 . 15 TRBJ1-1
TGCGCCAGCAGCCAAACTCCTATCTCCTACAATGAGCAGTTCTTC CASSQTPISYNEQFF TRBV4-1 . many 15 TRBJ2-1
TGTGCCAGCATCCTCCGGGACAGGGGGACAGATACGCAGTATTTT CASILRDRGTDTQYF TRBV28 TRBD1 . 15 TRBJ2-3
TGCAGCCGGGACACCACAACTAATGAAAAACTGTTTTTT CSRDTTTNEKLFF TRBV29-1 . . 13 TRBJ1-4
TGTGCCAGCAGCCCCGATAGCGGCATAGTCTTCTCGCGTCCCTACGAGCAGTACTTC CASSPDSGIVFSRPYEQYF TRBV7-2 . many 19 TRBJ2-7
TGTGCCAGCAGCTTATACCCCAACCAAGAGACCCAGTACTTC CASSLYPNQETQYF TRBV11-2 . many 14 TRBJ2-5
TGCAGTCCACTATTAGCGGGGGGGGGCACAGATACGCAGTATTTT CSPLLAGGGTDTQYF TRBV20-1 TRBD2 many 15 TRBJ2-3
TGTGCCAGCAGCTCAGCCAGGGTGGGCACCGAAGCTTTCTTT CASSSARVGTEAFF TRBV7-9 . . 14 TRBJ1-1
TGTGCCAGCAGCTTAGGAATTAGCGGGTTTACAGATACGCAGTATTTT CASSLGISGFTDTQYF TRBV11-2 TRBD2 many 16 TRBJ2-3
TGCAGCGTTGCACAGGGGAGCTCCTACGAGCAGTACTTC CSVAQGSSYEQYF TRBV29-1 TRBD1 many 13 TRBJ2-7
TGTGCCAGCAGCTGTGGGGGGGTAGCGGGTGAAAAACTGTTTTTT CASSCGGVAGEKLFF TRBV5-6 . . 15 TRBJ1-4
TGTGCTAGTGGTTCAGGGACAGGGAACTACGAGCAGTACTTC CASGSGTGNYEQYF TRBV12-5 TRBD1 many 14 TRBJ2-7
TGTGCCAGCAGCTCAACAGGGTATGGCTACACCTTC CASSSTGYGYTF TRBV7-9 . . 12 TRBJ1-2
TGTGCCACGAAGGTCGCGGGAGGGACCGAGCAGTACTTC CATKVAGGTEQYF TRBV11-2 TRBD2 many 13 TRBJ2-7
TGTGCCAGCAGCTTCGCTATGGATCAGCCCCAGCATTTT CASSFAMDQPQHF TRBV7-9 . many 13 TRBJ1-5
TGTGCCAGCAGCCCCCTTGCGGGGGCGCCCCACGAGCAGTACTTC CASSPLAGAPHEQYF TRBV7-2 . many 15 TRBJ2-7
TGCAGTGCCTTGGGACTAGCGGGGAGCTCCTACAATGAGCAGTTCTTC CSALGLAGSSYNEQFF TRBV20-1 TRBD2 . 16 TRBJ2-1
TGTGCCAGCAGTGGTCAGCGGGATACGCAGTATTTT CASSGQRDTQYF TRBV6-1 . many 12 TRBJ2-3
TGCAGTGCTAGTCCTTATGATTGGGGTAGCGGGAACCGTTATCGAGAGACCCAGTACTTC CSASPYDWGSGNRYRETQYF TRBV20-1 TRBD2 . 20 TRBJ2-5
TGTGCCATCGGACAGGGCCTCCTCTACGAGCAGTACTTC CAIGQGLLYEQYF TRBV10-3 TRBD1 many 13 TRBJ2-7
TGTGCCAGCAGCGGCCTAGCCTACAATGAGCAGTTCTTC CASSGLAYNEQFF TRBV7-9 . once 13 TRBJ2-1
TGTGCCAGCAGTATTAACAGGGGGCGCACAGATACGCAGTATTTT CASSINRGRTDTQYF TRBV12-3/TRBV12-4 TRBD1 many 15 TRBJ2-3